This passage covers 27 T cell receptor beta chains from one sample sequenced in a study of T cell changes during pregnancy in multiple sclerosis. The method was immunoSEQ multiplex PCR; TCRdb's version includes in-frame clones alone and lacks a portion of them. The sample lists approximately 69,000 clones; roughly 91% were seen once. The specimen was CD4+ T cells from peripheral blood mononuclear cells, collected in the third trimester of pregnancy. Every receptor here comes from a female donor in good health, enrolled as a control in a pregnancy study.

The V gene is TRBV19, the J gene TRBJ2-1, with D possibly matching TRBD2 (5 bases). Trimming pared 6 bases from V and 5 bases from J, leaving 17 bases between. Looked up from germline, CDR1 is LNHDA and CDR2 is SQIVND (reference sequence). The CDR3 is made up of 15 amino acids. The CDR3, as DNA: TGTGCCAGTAGCCCCGGGGTAAGGAGAAACAATGAGCAGTTCTTC. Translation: CASSPGVRRNNEQFF.

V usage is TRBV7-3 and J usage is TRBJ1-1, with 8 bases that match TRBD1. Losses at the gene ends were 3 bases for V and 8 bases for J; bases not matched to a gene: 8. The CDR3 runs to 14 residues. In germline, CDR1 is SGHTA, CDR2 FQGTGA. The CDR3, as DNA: TGTGCCAGCAGCTTCACCGGGACAGGACACGAAGCTTTCTTT. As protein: CASSFTGTGHEAFF.

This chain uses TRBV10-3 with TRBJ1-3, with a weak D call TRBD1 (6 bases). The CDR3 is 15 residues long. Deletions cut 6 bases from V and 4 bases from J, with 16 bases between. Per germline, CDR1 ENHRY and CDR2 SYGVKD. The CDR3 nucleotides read TGTGCCATCAGGTCAGGGGTCTCGGGAGGAAACACCATATATTTT. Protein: CAIRSGVSGGNTIYF.

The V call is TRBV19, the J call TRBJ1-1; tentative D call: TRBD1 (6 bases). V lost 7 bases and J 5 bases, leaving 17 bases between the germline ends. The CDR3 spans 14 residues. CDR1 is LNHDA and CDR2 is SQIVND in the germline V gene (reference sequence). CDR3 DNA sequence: TGTGCCAGTACCCTTGCACAGGGAAGGACTGAAGCTTTCTTT. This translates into CASTLAQGRTEAFF.

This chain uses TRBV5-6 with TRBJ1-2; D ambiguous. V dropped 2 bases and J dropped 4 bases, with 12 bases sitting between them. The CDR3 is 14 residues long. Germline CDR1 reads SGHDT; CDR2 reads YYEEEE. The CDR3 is CASSLGGLGYGYTF. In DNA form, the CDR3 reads TGTGCCAGCAGCTTAGGAGGGTTGGGCTATGGCTACACCTTC.

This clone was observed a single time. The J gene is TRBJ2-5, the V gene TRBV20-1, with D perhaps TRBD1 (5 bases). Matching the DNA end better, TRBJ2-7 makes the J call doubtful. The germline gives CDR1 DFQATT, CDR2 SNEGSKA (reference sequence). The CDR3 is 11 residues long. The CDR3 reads CSASDSSEQYF. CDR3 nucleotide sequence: TGCAGTGCTAGCGACAGTTCCGAGCAGTACTTC.

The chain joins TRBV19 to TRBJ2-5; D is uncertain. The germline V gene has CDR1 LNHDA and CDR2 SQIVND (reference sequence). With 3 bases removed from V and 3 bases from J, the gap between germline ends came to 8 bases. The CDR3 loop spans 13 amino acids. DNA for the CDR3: TGTGCCAGTAGTATGGTCACAGAAGAGACCCAGTACTTC. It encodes CASSMVTEETQYF.

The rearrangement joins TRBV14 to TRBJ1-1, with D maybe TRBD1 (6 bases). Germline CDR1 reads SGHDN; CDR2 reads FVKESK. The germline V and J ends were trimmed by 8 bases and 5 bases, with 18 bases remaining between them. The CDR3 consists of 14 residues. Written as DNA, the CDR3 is TGTGCCAGCTCTCTCCTGGGGGCGCTTACTGAAGCTTTCTTT. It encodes CASSLLGALTEAFF.

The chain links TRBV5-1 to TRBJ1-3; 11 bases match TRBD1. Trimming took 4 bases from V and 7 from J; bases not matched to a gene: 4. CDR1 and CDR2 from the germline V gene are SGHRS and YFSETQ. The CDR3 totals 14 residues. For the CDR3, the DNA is TGCGCCAGCAGCGATGGGACAGGGGGGAACACCATATATTTT. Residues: CASSDGTGGNTIYF.

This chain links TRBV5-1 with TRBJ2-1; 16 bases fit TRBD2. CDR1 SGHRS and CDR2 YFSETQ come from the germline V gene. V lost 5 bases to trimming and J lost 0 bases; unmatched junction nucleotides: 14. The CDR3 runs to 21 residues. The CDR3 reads CASSSTFPGLAGGSSYNEQFF. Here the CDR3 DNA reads TGCGCCAGCAGTTCTACCTTCCCGGGACTAGCGGGGGGGAGCTCCTACAATGAGCAGTTCTTC.

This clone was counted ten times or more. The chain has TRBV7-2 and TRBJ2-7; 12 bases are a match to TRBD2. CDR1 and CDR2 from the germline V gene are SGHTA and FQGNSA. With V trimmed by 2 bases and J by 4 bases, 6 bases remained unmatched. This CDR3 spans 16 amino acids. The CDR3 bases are TGTGCCAGCAGCTTACTCGGGACTAGCGGGTCTTACGAGCAGTACTTC. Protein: CASSLLGTSGSYEQYF. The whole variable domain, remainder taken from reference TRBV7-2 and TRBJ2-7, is GAGVSQSPSNKVTEKGKDVELRCDPISGHTALYWYRQSLGQGLEFLIYFQGNSAPDKSGLPSDRFSAERTGGSVSTLTIQRTQQEDSAVYLCASSLLGTSGSYEQYFGPGTRLTVT.

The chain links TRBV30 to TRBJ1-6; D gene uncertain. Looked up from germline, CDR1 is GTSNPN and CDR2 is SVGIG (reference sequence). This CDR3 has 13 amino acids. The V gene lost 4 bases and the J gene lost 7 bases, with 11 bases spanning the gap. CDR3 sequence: CAWTIGRNSPLHF. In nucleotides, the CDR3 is TGTGCCTGGACCATAGGCAGGAATTCACCCCTCCACTTT.

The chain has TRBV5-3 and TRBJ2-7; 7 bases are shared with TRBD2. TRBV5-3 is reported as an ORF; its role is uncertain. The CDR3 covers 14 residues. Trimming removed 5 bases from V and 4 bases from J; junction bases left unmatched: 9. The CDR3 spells CARSSKRGSYEQYF. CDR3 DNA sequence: TGTGCCAGAAGTTCCAAGCGGGGATCATACGAGCAGTACTTC.

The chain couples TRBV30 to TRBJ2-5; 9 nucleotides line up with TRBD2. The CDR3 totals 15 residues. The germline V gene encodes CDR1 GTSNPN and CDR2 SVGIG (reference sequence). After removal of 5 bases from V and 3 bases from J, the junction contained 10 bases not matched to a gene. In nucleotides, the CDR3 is TGTGCCTGGGGTCCCCCAGGACTAGCGAAAGAGACCCAGTACTTC. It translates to CAWGPPGLAKETQYF. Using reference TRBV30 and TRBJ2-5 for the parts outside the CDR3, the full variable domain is SQTIHQWPATLVQPVGSPLSLECTVEGTSNPNLYWYRQAAGRGLQLLFYSVGIGQISSEVPQNLSASRPQDRQFILSSKKLLLSDSGFYLCAWGPPGLAKETQYFGPGTRLLVL.

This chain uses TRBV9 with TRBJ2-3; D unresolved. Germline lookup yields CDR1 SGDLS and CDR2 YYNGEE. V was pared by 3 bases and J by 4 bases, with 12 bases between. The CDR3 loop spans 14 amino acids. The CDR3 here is CASSAQAPADTQYF. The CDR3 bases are TGTGCCAGCAGCGCTCAAGCTCCGGCAGATACGCAGTATTTT. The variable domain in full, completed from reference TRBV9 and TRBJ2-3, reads DSGVTQTPKHLITATGQRVTLRCSPRSGDLSVYWYQQSLDQGLQFLIQYYNGEERAKGNILERFSAQQFPDLHSELNLSSLELGDSALYFCASSAQAPADTQYFGPGTRLTVL.

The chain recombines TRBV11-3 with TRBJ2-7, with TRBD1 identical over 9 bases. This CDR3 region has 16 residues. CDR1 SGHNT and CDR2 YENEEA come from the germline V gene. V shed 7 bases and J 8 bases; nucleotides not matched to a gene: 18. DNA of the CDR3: TGTGCCAGCACCCCCCCCCGGGACAGGGAGATCATGAAGCAGTACTTC. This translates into CASTPPRDREIMKQYF.

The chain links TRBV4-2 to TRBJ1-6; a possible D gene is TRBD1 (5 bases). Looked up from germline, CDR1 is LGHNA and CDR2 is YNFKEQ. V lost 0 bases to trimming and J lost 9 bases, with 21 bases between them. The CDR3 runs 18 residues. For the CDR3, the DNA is TGTGCCAGCAGCCAAGAGAGAAGGGGTCCCCAGATCGGTTCACCCCTCCACTTT. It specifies CASSQERRGPQIGSPLHF.

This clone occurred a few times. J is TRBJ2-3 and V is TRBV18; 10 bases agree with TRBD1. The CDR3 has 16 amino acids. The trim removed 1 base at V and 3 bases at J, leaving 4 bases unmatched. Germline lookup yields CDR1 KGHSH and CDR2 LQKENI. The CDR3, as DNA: TGTGCCAGCTCACCACAGACAGGGGGCACGACAGATACGCAGTATTTT. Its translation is CASSPQTGGTTDTQYF.

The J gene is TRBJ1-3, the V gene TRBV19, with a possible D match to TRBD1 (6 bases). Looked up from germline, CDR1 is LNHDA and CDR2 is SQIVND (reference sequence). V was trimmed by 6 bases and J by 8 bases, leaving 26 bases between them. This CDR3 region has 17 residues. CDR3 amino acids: CASRTGLSGATGDTIYF. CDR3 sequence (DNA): TGTGCCAGTAGGACAGGCTTGTCAGGGGCCACCGGGGACACCATATATTTT.

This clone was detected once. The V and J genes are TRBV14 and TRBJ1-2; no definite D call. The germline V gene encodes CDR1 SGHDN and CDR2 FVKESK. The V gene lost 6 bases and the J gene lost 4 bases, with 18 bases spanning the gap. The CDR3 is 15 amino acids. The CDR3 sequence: CASSHSPGVGYGYTF. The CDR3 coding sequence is TGTGCCAGCAGTCACTCCCCGGGAGTCGGCTATGGCTACACCTTC. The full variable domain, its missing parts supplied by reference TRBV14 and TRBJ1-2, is EAGVTQFPSHSVIEKGQTVTLRCDPISGHDNLYWYRRVMGKEIKFLLHFVKESKQDESGMPNNRFLAERTGGTYSTLKVQPAELEDSGVYFCASSHSPGVGYGYTFGSGTRLTVV.

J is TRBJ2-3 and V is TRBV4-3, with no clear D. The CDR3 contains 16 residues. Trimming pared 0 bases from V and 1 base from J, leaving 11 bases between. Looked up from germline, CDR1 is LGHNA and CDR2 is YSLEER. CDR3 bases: TGCGCCAGCAGCCAAGATGTGGGCCAGGGCACAGATACGCAGTATTTT. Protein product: CASSQDVGQGTDTQYF.

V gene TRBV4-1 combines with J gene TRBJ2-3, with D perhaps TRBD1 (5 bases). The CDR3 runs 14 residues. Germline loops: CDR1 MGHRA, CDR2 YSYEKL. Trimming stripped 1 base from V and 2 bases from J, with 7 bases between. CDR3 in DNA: TGCGCCAGCAGCCAAGGGACAATCACAGATACGCAGTATTTT. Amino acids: CASSQGTITDTQYF.

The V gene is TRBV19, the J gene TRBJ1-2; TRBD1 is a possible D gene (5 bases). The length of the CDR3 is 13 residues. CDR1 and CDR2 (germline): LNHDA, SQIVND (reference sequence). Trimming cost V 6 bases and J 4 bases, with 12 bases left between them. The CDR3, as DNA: TGTGCCAGTAGGAACGACAGACTCTATGGCTACACCTTC. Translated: CASRNDRLYGYTF.

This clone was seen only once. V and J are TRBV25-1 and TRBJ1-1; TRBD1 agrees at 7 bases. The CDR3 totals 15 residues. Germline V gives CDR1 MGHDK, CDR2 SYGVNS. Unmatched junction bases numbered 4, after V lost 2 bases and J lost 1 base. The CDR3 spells CASSETRQGNTEAFF. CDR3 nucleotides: TGTGCCAGCAGTGAAACCCGACAGGGGAACACTGAAGCTTTCTTT.

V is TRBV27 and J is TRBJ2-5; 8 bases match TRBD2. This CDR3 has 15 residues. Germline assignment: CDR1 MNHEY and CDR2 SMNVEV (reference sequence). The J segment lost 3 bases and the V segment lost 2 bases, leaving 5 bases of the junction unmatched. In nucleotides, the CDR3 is TGTGCCAGCAGTTTAAGGCGGGGGGCCGAAGAGACCCAGTACTTC. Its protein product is CASSLRRGAEETQYF.

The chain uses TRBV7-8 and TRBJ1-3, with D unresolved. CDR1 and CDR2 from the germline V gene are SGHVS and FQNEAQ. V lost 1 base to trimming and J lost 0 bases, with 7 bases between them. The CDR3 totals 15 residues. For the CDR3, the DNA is TGTGCCAGCAGCTTAGTTGCGTTCTCTGGAAACACCATATATTTT. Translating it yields CASSLVAFSGNTIYF.

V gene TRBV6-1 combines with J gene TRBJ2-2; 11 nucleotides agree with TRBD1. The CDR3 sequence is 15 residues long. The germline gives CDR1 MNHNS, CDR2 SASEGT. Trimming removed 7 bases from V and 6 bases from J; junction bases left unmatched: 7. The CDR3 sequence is CASTWDRGSSGELFF. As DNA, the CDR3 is TGTGCCAGCACTTGGGACAGGGGGTCTTCCGGGGAGCTGTTTTTT.